This T cell receptor beta chain was identified in a study of blood T cell repertoires in COVID-19. From germline, CDR1 is SQVTM and CDR2 ANQGSEA. The CDR3 sequence is 15 residues long. Trimming took off 4 bases at V and 0 bases at J, with 14 bases between the two ends. Data came from immunoSEQ multiplex PCR; TCRdb stores just in-frame clones and leaves some out. The sample carries hundreds of thousands of clones, approximately 85% recorded once. The clonotype originates from a man aged 50 to 59 with COVID-19, enrolled during active disease. The sequenced material came from peripheral blood. The V call is TRBV29-1, the J call TRBJ2-3; D call uncertain. Here the CDR3 reads CSVAWQAVSTDTQYF. The CDR3 bases are TGCAGCGTTGCATGGCAGGCAGTAAGCACAGATACGCAGTATTTT.